This T cell receptor beta chain stems from a study of blood T cells in healthy people across ages. Study-wide results and limits: Measured against age, TCR beta diversity per million T cells decreased in a roughly linear manner. Higher diversity, along with more naive CD4+ cells, distinguished long-lived donors from aged donors.

Extraction of total RNA produced a minimum of 5 micrograms from each sample. CDR3 length: 12 amino acids. Per germline, CDR1 ENHRY and CDR2 SYGVKD. Trimming took 3 bases from V and 2 from J, leaving 4 bases between them. This clonotype appeared a few times. Its cognate antigen is unknown. A sample-barcoded 5' primer and a J-beta primer mix were used in a second PCR of about 7 to 12 cycles. TCRdb used MiXCR to reprocess the 5' RACE reads, holding one entry per CDR3 protein. The sample consists of 1,500,000 or so distinct CDR3 sequences, about 45% of them appearing once. Sequencing input: blood. The clonotype originates from a woman between 18 and 30 years old in good health. This chain joins TRBV10-3 and TRBJ1-1; D is uncertain. The CDR3 here is CAISESNTEAFF. As DNA, the CDR3 is TGTGCCATCAGTGAAAGCAACACTGAAGCTTTCTTT.